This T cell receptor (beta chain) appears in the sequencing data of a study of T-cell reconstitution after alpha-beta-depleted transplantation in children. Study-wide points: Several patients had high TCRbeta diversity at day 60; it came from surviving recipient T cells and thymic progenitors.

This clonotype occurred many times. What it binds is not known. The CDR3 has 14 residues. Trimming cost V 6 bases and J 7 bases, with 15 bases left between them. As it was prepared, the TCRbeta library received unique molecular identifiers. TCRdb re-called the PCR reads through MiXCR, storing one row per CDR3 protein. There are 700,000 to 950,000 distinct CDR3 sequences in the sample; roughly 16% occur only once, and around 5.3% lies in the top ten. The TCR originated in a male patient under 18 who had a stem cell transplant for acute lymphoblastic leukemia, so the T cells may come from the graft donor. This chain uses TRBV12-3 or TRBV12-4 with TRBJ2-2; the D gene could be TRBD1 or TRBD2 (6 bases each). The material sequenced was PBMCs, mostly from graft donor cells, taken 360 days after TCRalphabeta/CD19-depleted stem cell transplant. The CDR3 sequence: CASRAWGAGGELFF. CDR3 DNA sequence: TGTGCCAGCAGGGCCTGGGGGGCAGGCGGGGAGCTGTTTTTT.